The rows below give T cell receptor beta chains drawn from one sample of a study of blood T cell repertoires in COVID-19. Generated by immunoSEQ multiplex PCR, the TCRdb table keeps only in-frame clones and is missing some. The sample records 250,000 to 350,000 clones, roughly nine tenths being singletons. The sequencing sample was made of PBMCs or T cells enriched from blood (not recorded which). The source is a man in his 60s who had recovered from COVID-19. Each CDR3 is given with its conserved first and last residue. A row's size may be missing; if present it is once, few, many or a size class.

- | TRBV12-3/TRBV12-4 | CASSTKTGMRYF
once | TRBV18 | CASSPLTGEHEQFF
once | TRBV27 | CASSRRINYGYTF
- | TRBV5-1 | CASSPNDRGTEAFF
once | TRBV6-5 | CASSKGQGARGYTF
- | TRBV4-1 | CASSPRQGNQPQHF
- | TRBV27 | CASSASETPTNEKLFF
- | TRBV27 | CASRATLGQGAWGSFDQPQHF
- | TRBV23-1 | CASSQSPGIQGAVQYF
- | TRBV27 | CASKGQGTTEAFF
- | TRBV3-1/TRBV3-2 | CASSHEWTGNNEQFF
- | TRBV13 | CASSYGTGSYGYTF
- | TRBV6-5 | CASSYRDRGHYGYTF
- | TRBV7-8 | CASSFQTTAGLSSGNTIYF
- | TRBV6-1 | CASSETWGPVGEQYF
- | TRBV6-1 | CASSSKYEQYF
- | TRBV20-1 | CSASLGGSQYF
- | TRBV30 | CAWSVRGGFNEKLFF
- | TRBV6-2/TRBV6-3 | CASSYSILRGRETQYF
- | TRBV14 | CASSQDASPEAFF
- | TRBV5-4 | CASSTTTAGGRYEQYF
- | TRBV18 | CASSPSGQGAGGTEAFF
- | TRBV24-1 | CATAESGRPNNEQFF
- | TRBV9 | CASSVELAGVGEQFF
- | TRBV7-2 | CASSFGGWDNSPLHF
- | TRBV4-3 | CASSPMGAQKRDTDTQYF
once | TRBV27 | CAMRRPPGNTIYF
- | TRBV11-2 | CASSLDPGRGGGYTF
- | TRBV5-6 | CASSLFGQGGQPQHF
- | TRBV5-6 | CASSLGTAPGPQHF
- | TRBV5-3 | CARSPCWVADGTDTQYF
- | TRBV13 | CASRRRDEQYF
- | TRBV7-8 | CASSLAYLGGRHTEAFF
- | TRBV9 | CASSVVDKAISGANVLTF
- | TRBV9 | CASSDTGGGEPQHF
- | TRBV10-3 | CAISVSGGETQYF
- | TRBV7-2 | CASSLRVRGRNEKLFF
once | TRBV14 | CASSLLRGLGETQYF
- | TRBV28 | CATTLGTNEQYF
once | TRBV24-1 | CATRGTGATGELFF
- | TRBV19 | CASNLGPFPPGELFF
- | TRBV4-3 | CASSQDGASGDGANVLTF
- | TRBV5-5 | CASSLSAGNSYNEQFF
- | TRBV4-1 | CASRPPGGGYTF
once | TRBV4-2 | CASSQGSAQIPLHF
- | TRBV20-1 | CSASGASGSGETQYF
- | TRBV30 | CAWAGNTEAFF
- | TRBV5-4 | CASSLDQASGSQETQYF
- | TRBV10-2 | CASRETSFYEQYF
- | TRBV7-3 | CASSLTSEDEQFF
- | TRBV10-1 | CASSDGTSGYEQYF
- | TRBV6-5 | CASRPRGTGRQPQHF
- | TRBV6-5 | CASIDRGRKNIQYF
- | TRBV5-1 | CASSLVSRGQGDYEQYF
once | TRBV5-1 | CASKGLAGVNEQFF
- | TRBV7-2 | CAQGGQGSNEQFF